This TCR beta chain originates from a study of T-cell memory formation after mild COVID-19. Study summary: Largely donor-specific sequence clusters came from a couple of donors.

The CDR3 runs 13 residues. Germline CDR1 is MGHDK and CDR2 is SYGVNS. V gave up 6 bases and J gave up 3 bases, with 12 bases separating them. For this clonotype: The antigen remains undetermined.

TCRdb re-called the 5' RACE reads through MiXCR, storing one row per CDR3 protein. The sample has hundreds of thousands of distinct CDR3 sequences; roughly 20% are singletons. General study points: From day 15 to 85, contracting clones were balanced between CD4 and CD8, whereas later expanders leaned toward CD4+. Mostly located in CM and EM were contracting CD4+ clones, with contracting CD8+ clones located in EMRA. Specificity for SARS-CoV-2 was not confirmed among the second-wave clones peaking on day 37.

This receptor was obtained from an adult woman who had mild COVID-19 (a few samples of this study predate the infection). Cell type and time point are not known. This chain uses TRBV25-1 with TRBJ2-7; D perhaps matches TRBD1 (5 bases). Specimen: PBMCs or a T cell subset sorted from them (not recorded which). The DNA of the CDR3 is TGTGCCAGCAGCACAGGCTGGAGCTACGAGCAGTACTTC. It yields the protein CASSTGWSYEQYF.